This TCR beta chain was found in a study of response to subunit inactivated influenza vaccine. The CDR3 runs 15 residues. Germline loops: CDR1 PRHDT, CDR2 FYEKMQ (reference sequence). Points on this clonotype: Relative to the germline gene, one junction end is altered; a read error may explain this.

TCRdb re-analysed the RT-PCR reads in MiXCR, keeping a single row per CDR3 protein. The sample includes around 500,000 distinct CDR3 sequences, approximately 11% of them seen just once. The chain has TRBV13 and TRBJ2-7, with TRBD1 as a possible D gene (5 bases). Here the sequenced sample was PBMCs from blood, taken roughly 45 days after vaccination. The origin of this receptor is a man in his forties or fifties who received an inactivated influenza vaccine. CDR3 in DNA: TGTGCCCGCAGCTTAGGGGCAGGGTCAGGTATCGAGCAGTACTTC. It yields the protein CARSLGAGSGIEQYF. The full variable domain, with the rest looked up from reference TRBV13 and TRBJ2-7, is AAGVIQSPRHLIKEKRETATLKCYPIPRHDTVYWYQQGPGQDPQFLISFYEKMQSDKGSIPDRFSAQQFSDYHSELNMSSLELGDSALYFCARSLGAGSGIEQYFGPGTRLTVT.